This T cell receptor (beta chain) was captured by sequencing in a study of T cell responses to AZD1222 COVID-19 vaccine. Study-wide results and limits: Within unmutated variant regions lay the reported targets of nearly half of spike-specific TCRs. Spike-specific TCR breadth and depth went up after people got two AZD1222 doses. Possibly, clonal diversity was underestimated; donors were largely white British and included more females.

This clone has only a few counts. Its antigen is not identified. The V end was cut by 3 bases, the J end by 8 bases, with 8 bases between. The CDR3 runs 12 residues. Profiled with immunoSEQ multiplex PCR; TCRdb holds only in-frame clones, not every one. This table holds nearly 200,000 clones, under 95% found once. The sequence derives from an adult who received the AZD1222 COVID-19 vaccine. The J gene is TRBJ1-3, the V gene TRBV12-3 or TRBV12-4; the D gene is possibly TRBD1 (5 bases). Sequences were derived from peripheral blood, sampled 28 days after the second AZD1222 dose. Written as DNA, the CDR3 is TGTGCCAGCAGTTTGGGGGAGTACACCATATATTTT. It is translated as CASSLGEYTIYF.